A selection of T cell receptor beta chains follows, all from one sample in a study of tumor and adjacent non-tumor tissue in lung cancer. TCRdb independently ran MiXCR on the multiplex PCR reads; one entry per CDR3 protein. The sample shows under 75,000 distinct CDR3 sequences, less than 75% of them seen only once. Sequenced input: distant non-tumor lung tissue. The source of these receptors is a woman between 45 and 65 years old with non-small cell lung cancer. The CDR3 runs from the conserved cysteine through the conserved F or W. D genes are given only for firm matches. Clone size is stated in some rows and not others, as once, few, many or a class when expanded.

TRBJ2-7 - TRBV14 - CTSSQVGRDEQYF TGTACCAGCAGCCAGGTTGGTAGGGACGAGCAGTACTTC
TRBJ2-7 - TRBV6-6 - CASSFTVAATNSYGQYF TGTGCCAGCAGTTTTACGGTGGCAGCAACAAACTCCTACGGGCAGTACTTC
TRBJ2-3 - TRBV28 - CASSLLETQYF TGTGCCAGCAGTTTATTAGAAACGCAGTATTTT
TRBJ2-3 TRBD2 TRBV11-1 - CTSSLLAGGDAQYF TGTACCAGCAGCTTACTGGCGGGAGGGGATGCGCAGTATTTT
TRBJ1-1 TRBD1 TRBV12-3/TRBV12-4 - CASNRAGQGGTEAFF TGTGCCAGCAATCGAGCGGGACAGGGTGGGACTGAAGCTTTCTTT
TRBJ1-2 - TRBV29-1 many CSVEGGRGSPRGYTF TGCAGCGTTGAGGGTGGCAGAGGGTCCCCTAGGGGCTACACCTTC
TRBJ2-1 TRBD2 TRBV6-1 - CAGSLAGGPTVDQFF TGTGCCGGCAGTCTAGCGGGAGGGCCTACAGTTGATCAGTTCTTC
TRBJ2-3 TRBD2 TRBV29-1 many CSVAISGSFVYTQYF TGCAGCGTTGCGATCAGCGGGAGCTTCGTGTATACGCAGTATTTT
TRBJ2-2 - TRBV29-1 - CGALSDRGTLFF TGCGGCGCATTATCGGACCGTGGCACGCTGTTTTTT
TRBJ1-5 - TRBV11-3 - CISSKPGQNSNQPQHF TGTATCAGCAGCAAGCCCGGACAGAATAGCAATCAGCCCCAGCATTTT
TRBJ2-5 - TRBV11-2 medium-sized CASSLGENLQETQYF TGTGCCAGCAGCTTAGGGGAGAATTTACAAGAGACCCAGTACTTC
TRBJ2-7 - TRBV11-2 few CVSSLNGWTYEQYF TGTGTCAGCAGCTTGAACGGGTGGACCTACGAGCAGTACTTC
TRBJ2-1 TRBD2 TRBV20-1 - CSARRLAVSSYNEQFF TGCAGTGCTCGAAGACTAGCGGTGAGCTCATACAATGAGCAGTTCTTC
TRBJ2-7 TRBD2 TRBV20-1 many CSASIAGGSYEQYF TGCAGTGCTAGCATAGCGGGAGGGTCCTACGAGCAGTACTTC
TRBJ2-2 - TRBV5-1 - CAGREGQANTGELFF TGCGCCGGCAGGGAGGGACAGGCGAACACCGGGGAGCTGTTTTTT
TRBJ1-4 - TRBV30 - CAWSAATTNEKLFF TGTGCCTGGAGTGCGGCAACCACTAATGAAAAACTGTTTTTT
TRBJ2-2 TRBD2 TRBV10-3 - CGISSSGDTGELFF TGTGGCATCAGTAGTAGCGGGGACACCGGGGAGCTGTTTTTT
TRBJ2-7 - TRBV6-2/TRBV6-3 - CASSYLWASSYDQYF TGTGCCAGCAGTTACTTGTGGGCCAGCTCCTACGACCAGTACTTC
TRBJ2-6 - TRBV29-1 - CSVVAVSSGANILTF TGCAGCGTTGTTGCAGTGAGCTCTGGGGCCAACATCCTGACTTTC
TRBJ1-1 - TRBV28 - CVSSLNRMNTEAFF TGTGTCAGCAGTTTGAATAGGATGAACACTGAAGCTTTCTTT
TRBJ2-3 - TRBV11-2 - CVSSLVGRNTDAQYF TGTGTCAGCAGCTTAGTCGGCAGAAACACAGATGCGCAGTATTTT
TRBJ2-1 TRBD2 TRBV4-1 - CASSHPVLAGGNHYNEQFF TGCGCCAGCAGCCACCCGGTATTAGCGGGAGGGAACCACTACAATGAGCAGTTCTTC
TRBJ2-3 - TRBV20-1 many CSASGLFTDTQYF TGCAGTGCTAGCGGCCTTTTCACAGATACGCAGTATTTT
TRBJ2-7 - TRBV5-4 - CASRPDARALDEQYF TGTGCCAGCAGACCCGATGCCAGGGCCTTGGACGAGCAGTACTTC
TRBJ1-6 TRBD1 TRBV6-5 - CASRVTGDSLLHF TGTGCCAGCAGAGTGACAGGGGATTCACTCCTCCACTTT
TRBJ1-2 TRBD1 TRBV6-2/TRBV6-3 once CASNRGQGQDGYTF TGCGCCAGCAACCGCGGACAGGGGCAGGATGGCTACACCTTT
TRBJ1-2 - TRBV20-1 - CSARASGLEYGYTF TGCAGTGCTAGAGCGTCAGGATTGGAATATGGCTACACCTTC
TRBJ2-7 TRBD2 TRBV11-2 - CASSLVGGGEEQYF TGTGCCAGTAGCTTAGTGGGCGGGGGGGAAGAGCAGTACTTC
TRBJ2-5 TRBD1 TRBV11-2 - CASSLNTGVRETQYF TGTGCCAGCAGTTTAAACACAGGGGTCCGGGAGACCCAGTACTTC
TRBJ1-6 - TRBV11-2 - CASCLTVYNSHLHF TGTGCCAGCTGCTTAACCGTTTATAATTCACACCTCCACTTT
TRBJ1-5 - TRBV28 few CASSTNRRYYNQPQHF TGTGCCAGCAGTACGAACAGGAGGTATTATAATCAGCCCCAGCATTTT
TRBJ2-1 - TRBV3-1 - CASSRKAYEQFF TGTGCCAGCAGCCGTAAAGCATATGAGCAGTTCTTC
TRBJ2-7 - TRBV28 few CASSSNVPGAYEQYF TGTGCCAGCAGCTCGAACGTCCCTGGCGCCTACGAGCAGTACTTC
TRBJ1-4 - TRBV7-8 - CACSSGLAEKLFF TGTGCCTGCAGCTCCGGACTGGCGGAAAAACTGTTTTTT
TRBJ2-3 TRBD1 TRBV30 - CARSPQTGSGNQPQYF TGTGCCCGGAGTCCCCAGACAGGGTCGGGTAATCAGCCCCAGTATTTT
TRBJ2-2 - TRBV10-3 - CAISELMADGELFF TGTGCCATCAGTGAGTTGATGGCAGATGGGGAACTGTTTTTT
TRBJ2-1 - TRBV5-1 - CASSLDGGITYNEQFF TGCGCCAGCAGCTTGGATGGCGGCATAACCTACAATGAGCAGTTCTTC
TRBJ1-2 - TRBV6-5 many CASSYSLRGGYTF TGTGCCAGCAGTTACTCGCTCAGGGGAGGCTACACCTTC
TRBJ2-7 - TRBV7-3 few CASSLGRVPPGEQYF TGTGCCAGCAGCTTAGGGAGAGTCCCACCGGGCGAGCAGTACTTC
TRBJ2-2 TRBD2 TRBV7-3 - CTSSGAGAGELFF TGTACCAGCAGCGGTGCGGGAGCCGGGGAACTGTTTTTT
TRBJ2-2 - TRBV11-2 - CARSLLHRVSNTGELFF TGTGCCAGGAGCTTACTCCACAGAGTATCGAACACCGGGGAGCTGTTTTTT
TRBJ2-1 - TRBV12-3/TRBV12-4 - CANRFSGGSSYNEQFF TGTGCCAACAGATTTAGCGGAGGGAGCTCCTACAATGAGCAGTTCTTC
TRBJ1-2 TRBD1 TRBV29-1 many CSVIGQGSYGYTF TGCAGCGTTATAGGACAGGGCTCCTATGGCTACACCTTC
TRBJ2-5 TRBD2 TRBV7-9 few CASSLAGTSGNVGETQYF TGTGCCAGCAGCTTAGCAGGGACTAGCGGGAACGTAGGAGAGACCCAGTACTTC
TRBJ2-2 TRBD1 TRBV4-1 - CANSRTGGSTGELFF TGCGCCAACAGCAGGACAGGGGGCAGCACCGGGGAGCTGTTTTTT
TRBJ2-5 TRBD1 TRBV6-1 - CASSQQTGSRETQYF TGTGCCAGCAGCCAGCAGACAGGGTCTAGGGAGACCCAGTACTTC